Below are 8 T cell receptor beta chains sequenced from a single sample in a study of a mutant IDH1 vaccine in newly diagnosed glioma. Indicated time point: baseline, week 1 (first vaccination visit). Treatment denoted: pre-vaccination baseline after standard-of-care therapy. Repertoires were generated with immunoSEQ multiplex PCR, while TCRdb's copy carries only in-frame clones and drops some. Of 98,000 or so clones listed, 70% to 90% are singletons. The starting material was PBMCs, obtained from a glioma patient treated with radiotherapy, temozolomide or both. The receptors were sampled from a woman aged 50 to 60 with glioma.

The V and J genes are TRBV19 and TRBJ2-1; D is undetermined. CDR3 length: 12 amino acids. Germline V gives CDR1 LNHDA, CDR2 SQIVND (reference sequence). V was trimmed by 8 bases and J by 10 bases, leaving 15 bases between them. The CDR3 DNA sequence: TGTGCCAGTGGTGATGCTCGTGGGGAGCAGTTCTTC. Its protein is CASGDARGEQFF.

This clone was recorded once. This chain connects TRBV29-1 to TRBJ2-3, with TRBD1 matching 7 bases. V lost 3 bases, J lost 2 bases, and 2 bases stayed unmatched. Germline CDR1 reads SQVTM; CDR2 reads ANQGSEA. This CDR3 spans 13 amino acids. The CDR3 sequence: CSVDGTVTDTQYF. CDR3 sequence (DNA): TGCAGCGTTGACGGGACAGTCACAGATACGCAGTATTTT.

The chain combines TRBV19 with TRBJ2-7, with D unclear. The V end was cut by 1 base, the J end by 3 bases, with 7 bases between. Germline lookup yields CDR1 LNHDA and CDR2 SQIVND (reference sequence). The CDR3 covers 13 residues. Here the CDR3 reads CASSIAKFYEQYF. The CDR3 region has the DNA TGTGCCAGTAGTATAGCGAAGTTCTACGAGCAGTACTTC.

This chain joins TRBV4-1 and TRBJ2-7, with D maybe TRBD2 (6 bases). CDR1 and CDR2 (germline): MGHRA, YSYEKL. V lost 1 base and J lost 0, with 10 bases in between. The CDR3 covers 15 residues. This chain's CDR3 is CASSQGSGSSYEQYF. In DNA, the CDR3 is TGCGCCAGCAGCCAAGGGTCCGGGAGCTCCTACGAGCAGTACTTC.

The count of this clone is one. The V gene is TRBV27, the J gene TRBJ1-1; D gene uncertain. The germline V gene has CDR1 MNHEY and CDR2 SMNVEV (reference sequence). Trimming removed 7 bases at V and 4 bases at J, with 13 bases between. CDR3 length equals 13 residues. The CDR3 reads CASIGDLSTEAFF. DNA of the CDR3: TGTGCCAGCATCGGGGATTTGAGCACTGAAGCTTTCTTT.

The CDR3 protein is CAWTENMNTEAFF. CDR3 sequence (DNA): TGTGCCTGGACAGAGAACATGAACACTGAAGCTTTCTTT. The chain recombines TRBV30 with TRBJ1-1; no clear D. Germline CDR1 GTSNPN, CDR2 SVGIG (reference sequence). The CDR3 totals 13 residues. Trimming took off 4 bases at V and 0 bases at J, with 9 bases between the two ends.

The chain has TRBV9 and TRBJ2-7; D is uncertain. Between the trimmed V and J ends, which lost 4 bases and 4 bases, there was a span of 9 bases. This CDR3 is 12 amino acids long. Germline V lookup: CDR1 SGDLS, CDR2 YYNGEE. The CDR3 sequence is CASSPRGYEQYF. The CDR3 nucleotides are TGTGCCAGCAGCCCCCGAGGTTACGAGCAGTACTTC.

The gene calls are TRBV14 and TRBJ1-1; D unresolved. The V gene's germline CDR1 is SGHDN and CDR2 FVKESK. Trimming removed 3 bases from V and 11 bases from J, with 19 bases in between. This CDR3 spans 14 amino acids. The CDR3 DNA sequence: TGTGCCAGCAGCCAGAGTCACGGACGGTGGTGGGCTTTCTTT. This sequence encodes CASSQSHGRWWAFF.